The present T cell receptor (beta chain) was sequenced within a study of Ad26.COV2.S vaccination and SARS-CoV-2 variants. Here immunoSEQ multiplex PCR was the method, and the copy in TCRdb shows in-frame clones only, minus some. The top ten hold just under 3% of the sample, which has around 250,000 clones, about 83% seen once. Specified treatment: roughly 20 received Ad26.COV2.S at low or high dose, single or two shots; about 5 received placebo; per-sample allocation not given. Samples analyzed were those drawn on day 63 after the first vaccine or placebo injection. This adult donor, from Boston, was 18-55 years old. Its platform was an Ad26 vector, and its expressed antigen was Wuhan-strain SARS-CoV-2 spike. CDR1 is SGHAT, CDR2 FQNNGV, per germline. This CDR3 is built from 11 residues. The ends were cut back, 2 bases at V and 5 bases at J, with 3 bases in the middle.

The receptor's source is a person between 18 and 65 years old who received the Ad26.COV2.S COVID-19 vaccine or a placebo. This chain joins TRBV11-2 and TRBJ2-5, with no clear D. The specimen was peripheral blood, collected in a trial of Ad26.COV2.S vaccine versus placebo. CDR3 nucleotide sequence: TGTGCCAGCAGCTTAATGGAGACCCAGTACTTC. This sequence encodes CASSLMETQYF.